The clone carrying this T cell receptor beta chain was counted a few times. The data were taken from a study of cytomegalovirus exposure and HLA in healthy donors. 60 Vbeta and 13 Jbeta primers were used in PCR. Assay used: immunoSEQ multiplex PCR; TCRdb lists only in-frame clones, some missing. The repertoire holds under 150,000 clones, with over 75% as singletons. The CDR3 contains 14 residues. Germline-derived CDR1 and CDR2 are ENHRY and SYGVKD. The junction had 5 bases not matched to a gene; V was cut back by 7 bases and J by 3 bases. The clonotype originates from a woman in her late teens or twenties in good health and CMV-seronegative. This sequence joins TRBV10-3 and TRBJ1-1; 10 bases are a match to TRBD1. The sample comprised PBMCs. The CDR3 is CAIKLGTGDTEAFF. CDR3 DNA: TGTGCCATCAAACTCGGGACAGGGGACACTGAAGCTTTCTTT.